A selection of T cell receptor beta chains follows, all from one sample in a study of blood T cell repertoires in COVID-19. The data were produced by immunoSEQ multiplex PCR, yet TCRdb's version contains in-frame clones alone and is incomplete. Among roughly 200,000 clones, roughly 90% were seen once, and the ten largest hold over 3%. The specimen was PBMCs or T cells enriched from blood (not recorded which). The source of these receptors is a woman between 40 and 55 years old with acute COVID-19. The CDR3 runs from the conserved cysteine through the conserved F or W. D genes are given only for firm matches. Clone size is not always given. Where it is, it says once, few, many or a class for expanded clones.

13	TRBV2	.	.	TRBJ1-5	CASSPGGLKPQHF	TGTGCCAGCAGCCCGGGGGGGCTCAAGCCCCAGCATTTT
15	TRBV7-3	TRBD2	.	TRBJ2-2	CASSRTSGDTGELFF	TGTGCCAGCAGCCGGACTAGCGGGGACACCGGGGAGCTGTTTTTT
16	TRBV5-1	TRBD2	.	TRBJ2-2	CASSLELAGVAGELFF	TGCGCCAGCAGCTTGGAACTAGCGGGGGTTGCCGGGGAGCTGTTTTTT
17	TRBV4-2	TRBD2	few	TRBJ2-3	CASSQELAGGPSDTQYF	TGTGCCAGCAGCCAAGAGCTAGCGGGGGGGCCATCGGATACGCAGTATTTT
12	TRBV2	.	few	TRBJ2-1	CASVSGYNEQFF	TGTGCCAGCGTATCGGGATACAATGAGCAGTTCTTC
14	TRBV19	TRBD1	.	TRBJ1-2	CASSARTGEGGYTF	TGTGCCAGTAGTGCCCGGACAGGCGAGGGGGGCTACACCTTC
18	TRBV5-5	TRBD1	.	TRBJ1-2	CASSRGQGAIRVNYGYTF	TGTGCCAGCAGCCGGGGACAGGGGGCGATTAGGGTTAACTATGGCTACACCTTC
13	TRBV7-2	TRBD2	.	TRBJ2-7	CATKLAGAYEQYF	TGTGCCACCAAATTAGCGGGAGCCTACGAGCAGTACTTC
15	TRBV6-6	TRBD1	.	TRBJ2-5	CASTNTGTGRETQYF	TGTGCCAGCACCAATACCGGGACAGGGCGGGAGACCCAGTACTTC
17	TRBV5-1	.	.	TRBJ1-3	CASSFGGAPSSGNTIYF	TGCGCCAGCAGCTTTGGGGGGGCTCCGAGCTCTGGAAACACCATATATTTT
12	TRBV21-1	.	.	TRBJ1-2	CASSGQPYGYTF	TGTGCCAGCAGCGGACAGCCCTATGGCTACACCTTC
16	TRBV5-5	TRBD1	.	TRBJ1-6	CASSSSTGGDSSPLHF	TGTGCCAGCAGCTCATCGACAGGGGGAGATAGTTCACCCCTCCACTTT
14	TRBV20-1	.	few	TRBJ2-1	CSASEAGPYNEQFF	TGCAGTGCTAGTGAGGCAGGGCCCTACAATGAGCAGTTCTTC
17	TRBV2	.	.	TRBJ2-4	CASSPQGGGVIENIQYF	TGTGCCAGCAGTCCCCAAGGGGGAGGGGTTATTGAAAACATTCAGTACTTC
16	TRBV4-2	.	.	TRBJ1-3	CASSRTLGSSGNTIYF	TGTGCCAGCAGCCGAACATTGGGCAGCTCTGGAAACACCATATATTTT
19	TRBV4-3	TRBD1	.	TRBJ2-2	CASSQDKEGNRGLIGELFF	TGCGCCAGCAGCCAAGATAAAGAGGGGAACAGGGGGTTAATCGGGGAGCTGTTTTTT
15	TRBV25-1	.	.	TRBJ1-5	CASSEDSSGNQPQHF	TGTGCCAGCAGTGAGGACAGTTCGGGCAATCAGCCCCAGCATTTT
12	TRBV24-1	.	.	TRBJ1-2	CATSAGDYGYTF	TGTGCCACCAGTGCCGGGGACTATGGCTACACCTTC
19	TRBV19	TRBD2	.	TRBJ2-1	CASSISRSGGGLSYNEQFF	TGTGCCAGTAGTATTTCTCGTTCGGGAGGGGGTCTATCCTACAATGAGCAGTTCTTC
15	TRBV15	.	once	TRBJ2-2	CATSSGGRATGELFF	TGTGCCACCAGCAGCGGGGGGCGGGCCACCGGGGAGCTGTTTTTT
13	TRBV3-1/TRBV3-2	.	.	TRBJ1-1	CASCGQPNTEAFF	TGTGCCAGCTGTGGACAGCCGAACACTGAAGCTTTCTTT
14	TRBV10-3	TRBD1	few	TRBJ1-1	CAISYQDRDPEAFF	TGTGCCATCAGTTACCAAGACAGGGACCCTGAAGCTTTCTTT
15	TRBV7-8	TRBD1	.	TRBJ2-3	CASSSRQGVSDTQYF	TGTGCCAGCAGCTCAAGGCAGGGGGTTTCGGATACGCAGTATTTT
16	TRBV9	TRBD1	.	TRBJ1-2	CASSVGQGARLEGYTF	TGTGCCAGCAGCGTAGGGCAGGGGGCCCGCTTAGAGGGCTACACCTTC
15	TRBV4-1	.	.	TRBJ1-5	CASSREEGPNQPQHF	TGCGCCAGCAGCCGCGAGGAGGGGCCCAATCAGCCCCAGCATTTT
14	TRBV30	.	.	TRBJ1-3	CAWSVPGSGNTIYF	TGTGCCTGGAGTGTTCCCGGCTCTGGAAACACCATATATTTT
15	TRBV7-8	TRBD2	.	TRBJ2-2	CASSLGGRDTGELFF	TGTGCCAGCAGCTTAGGAGGGAGGGACACCGGGGAGCTGTTTTTT
13	TRBV18	TRBD1	.	TRBJ1-1	CASSGQGDTEAFF	TGTGCCAGCTCAGGACAGGGTGATACTGAAGCTTTCTTT
11	TRBV12-3/TRBV12-4	.	.	TRBJ1-1	CASSLLDEAFF	TGTGCCAGCAGCCTTCTAGACGAAGCTTTCTTT
15	TRBV27	.	.	TRBJ2-1	CASSELQGSYNEQFF	TGTGCCAGCAGTGAGCTACAGGGATCCTACAATGAGCAGTTCTTC
16	TRBV3-1/TRBV3-2	TRBD2	.	TRBJ2-5	CASSQGLAGTQETQYF	TGTGCCAGCAGCCAAGGCCTAGCGGGGACCCAAGAGACCCAGTACTTC
13	TRBV10-3	.	.	TRBJ1-3	CATRQSSGNTIYF	TGTGCCACCAGACAGAGCTCTGGAAACACCATATATTTT
12	TRBV25-1	.	.	TRBJ1-2	CASSEYANGYTF	TGTGCCAGCAGTGAATACGCGAATGGCTACACCTTC
16	TRBV29-1	.	.	TRBJ1-2	CSAWGVWQGNDYGYTF	TGCAGCGCCTGGGGCGTTTGGCAGGGGAATGACTATGGCTACACCTTC
14	TRBV20-1	.	once	TRBJ1-1	CSASFQGSPTEAFF	TGCAGTGCTAGTTTTCAGGGGTCGCCCACTGAAGCTTTCTTT
15	TRBV27	.	.	TRBJ2-1	CASSPGTPSYNEQFF	TGTGCCAGCAGTCCCGGGACACCCTCCTACAATGAGCAGTTCTTC
14	TRBV2	.	many	TRBJ1-5	CASSDGLRNQPQHF	TGTGCCAGCAGTGACGGACTACGCAATCAGCCCCAGCATTTT
20	TRBV3-1/TRBV3-2	TRBD1	.	TRBJ2-5	CASSQDYGRGRIGRFETQYF	TGTGCCAGCAGCCAAGATTATGGCAGGGGGCGAATTGGACGTTTTGAGACCCAGTACTTC
15	TRBV6-4	TRBD1	.	TRBJ1-2	CASRTRGEANYGYTF	TGTGCCAGCAGGACCAGGGGGGAAGCTAACTATGGCTACACCTTC
18	TRBV4-1	.	.	TRBJ1-4	CASSQDLTSGVHNEKLFF	TGCGCCAGCAGCCAAGATTTGACGTCCGGGGTGCATAATGAAAAACTGTTTTTT
13	TRBV9	.	few	TRBJ1-3	CASSVGISTTIYF	TGTGCCAGCAGCGTAGGTATCTCTACCACCATATATTTT
13	TRBV5-6	TRBD1	.	TRBJ1-5	CASSRTGGQPQHF	TGTGCCAGCAGCCGGACAGGGGGTCAGCCCCAGCATTTT